This TCR beta chain was profiled in a study of metastatic and nonmetastatic thyroid tumors. Study overall: For malignant and benign thyroid patients, tumor or nodule tissue and blood were the sources whose repertoires were compared. Regarding the study as a whole: Compared with benign nodules, malignant thyroid tumors were reported to have significantly higher TCR beta diversity in both blood and tumor.

No patient had received any treatment before thyroid surgery. The CDR3 sequence is 14 residues long. Per the germline V gene, CDR1 is KGHSH and CDR2 is LQKENI. The ends lost 6 bases at V and 2 bases at J; junction bases unmatched: 3. Original data processing: Between-group CDR3 differences, defined by clinicopathological status, yielded a distant-metastasis classifier for papillary thyroid cancer. Via MiXCR, TCRdb re-called the PCR reads. The V and J calls, along with clone size, are taken from TCRdb and not from the paper's own processing. The sample has just over 15,000 clones; about 32% are singletons. Concerning this clone: Its antigen remains unknown.

Source material: tumor tissue. The chain joins TRBV18 to TRBJ1-3; TRBD1 matches 8 bases. The clonotype was recovered from a male donor with papillary thyroid cancer or a benign thyroid nodule (not recorded which). Some clones in this sample may be carry-over from other donors' samples. CDR3 nucleotide sequence: TGTGCCAGCTCGGACAGGGCGGCTGGAAACACCATATATTTT. It translates to CASSDRAAGNTIYF.